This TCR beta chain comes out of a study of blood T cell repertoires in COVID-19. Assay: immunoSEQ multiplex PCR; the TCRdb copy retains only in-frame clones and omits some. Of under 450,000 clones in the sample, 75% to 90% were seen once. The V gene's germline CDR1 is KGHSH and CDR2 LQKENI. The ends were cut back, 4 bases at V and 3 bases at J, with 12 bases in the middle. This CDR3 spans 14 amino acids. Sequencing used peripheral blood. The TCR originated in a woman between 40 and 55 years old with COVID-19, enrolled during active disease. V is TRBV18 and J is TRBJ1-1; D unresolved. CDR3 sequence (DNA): TGTGCCAGCTCACGTGTGTCAGGTGACACTGAAGCTTTCTTT. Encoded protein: CASSRVSGDTEAFF.